These 8 T cell receptor beta chains were all obtained from the same sample, sequenced in a study of blood T cell repertoires in COVID-19. Clones were read by immunoSEQ multiplex PCR, and TCRdb kept only the in-frame ones, dropping some. This table has 60,000 to 70,000 clones, 80% to 90% appearing once. Sequences were obtained from peripheral blood. The receptors here all came from a man aged 50 or older with active COVID-19.

The V call is TRBV7-2, the J call TRBJ2-5; 8 bases are shared with TRBD1. From germline, CDR1 is SGHTA and CDR2 FQGNSA. The CDR3 has 17 residues. Trimming took 3 bases from V and 7 from J; bases not matched to a gene: 16. The CDR3 reads CASSFGDRGISKGTQYF. CDR3 bases: TGTGCCAGCAGCTTCGGCGACAGGGGCATAAGTAAGGGGACCCAGTACTTC.

This clone occurred a few times. The chain couples TRBV6-5 to TRBJ1-2; 7 bases are shared with TRBD1. The CDR3 consists of 13 residues. V shed 6 bases, J shed 2 bases, and the junction held 3 bases outside the gene matches. Germline V CDR1 and CDR2: MNHEY, SVGAGI. In DNA form, the CDR3 reads TGTGCCAGCAGCGAGGGGGCGAACTATGGCTACACCTTC. Translation: CASSEGANYGYTF.

The J gene is TRBJ2-2, the V gene TRBV24-1; 9 bases are a match to TRBD1. The CDR3 spans 15 residues. The germline gives CDR1 KGHDR, CDR2 SFDVKD. The J segment lost 6 bases and the V segment lost 4 bases, leaving 5 bases of the junction unmatched. This CDR3 is CATSDRDRVAGELFF. The CDR3 DNA sequence: TGTGCCACCAGTGACCGGGACAGGGTGGCCGGGGAGCTGTTTTTT.

The rearrangement joins TRBV29-1 to TRBJ2-3, with D perhaps matching TRBD2 (5 bases). The V end was cut by 8 bases, the J end by 0 bases, with 12 bases between. This CDR3 is 13 amino acids long. The V gene's germline CDR1 is SQVTM and CDR2 ANQGSEA. DNA for the CDR3: TGCAGCAGCTCCGCTAGCAGCACAGATACGCAGTATTTT. Its translation: CSSSASSTDTQYF.

The V call is TRBV27, the J call TRBJ1-1; 9 nucleotides match TRBD1. V lost 5 bases and J lost 4; bases outside the gene matches: 8. Per the germline V gene, CDR1 is MNHEY and CDR2 is SMNVEV (reference sequence). The CDR3 is 15 residues long. The CDR3 spells CASSHTGGRGTEAFF. In DNA form, the CDR3 reads TGTGCCAGCAGTCATACAGGGGGCAGAGGCACTGAAGCTTTCTTT.

The chain recombines TRBV7-9 with TRBJ1-4, with 7 bases that match TRBD1. The CDR3 is 13 residues long. The germline CDR1 and CDR2 sequences are SEHNR and FQNEAQ (reference sequence). J was trimmed by 10 bases and V by 5 bases; bases with no gene match: 7. CDR3 sequence: CASSPEGAGKLFF. CDR3 bases: TGTGCCAGCAGCCCAGAGGGGGCAGGAAAACTGTTTTTT. Variable domain in full (rest from reference TRBV7-9 and TRBJ1-4): DTGVSQNPRHKITKRGQNVTFRCDPISEHNRLYWYRQTLGQGPEFLTYFQNEAQLEKSRLLSDRFSAERPKGSFSTLEIQRTEQGDSAMYLCASSPEGAGKLFFGSGTQLSVL.

The gene calls are TRBV7-3 and TRBJ2-1; 11 bases fit TRBD2. Per the germline V gene, CDR1 is SGHTA and CDR2 is FQGTGA. The CDR3 totals 16 residues. Unmatched junction bases numbered 10, after V lost 5 bases and J lost 7 bases. The CDR3, as DNA: TGTGCCAGCAGCCCTAGTAGCGGGGGGGCCGAAAATGAGCAGTTCTTC. It encodes CASSPSSGGAENEQFF.

This sequence joins TRBV28 and TRBJ2-1, with D tentatively TRBD1 (5 bases). The CDR3 sequence is 16 residues long. V lost 1 base, J lost 2 bases, and 12 bases lay in between. In germline, CDR1 is MDHEN, CDR2 SYDVKM. In DNA form, the CDR3 reads TGTGCCAGCAGTTTATCGTGGACAAAAGCCTACAATGAGCAGTTCTTC. Protein sequence: CASSLSWTKAYNEQFF.